These 27 T cell receptor beta chains were sequenced from one sample in a study of T cell repertoires in cytomegalovirus infection. TCRdb fed the reads into MiXCR, producing one record per CDR3 protein. The sample comprises some 560,000 distinct CDR3 sequences, 40% of which are singletons, and 40% to 60% rests with the top ten. Which antigens these TCRs recognize remains unknown. The source was cultured PBMCs, collected from culture after CMV antigen stimulation. The receptors were sampled from a human donor in good health (CMV status not recorded). Some clones in this sample may be carry-over from other donors' samples.

V is TRBV10-3 and J is TRBJ2-1; a weak D match, TRBD1 (5 bases). The germline V and J ends were trimmed by 6 bases and 10 bases, with 22 bases remaining between them. This CDR3 spans 15 amino acids. Germline V gene lookup returns CDR1 ENHRY and CDR2 SYGVKD. CDR3 sequence reads: CAIRDLTQGNSEQFF. In nucleotides, the CDR3 is TGTGCCATCAGGGATTTAACCCAGGGTAATAGCGAGCAGTTCTTC.

The chain recombines TRBV18 with TRBJ2-4; 8 bases map to TRBD1. With V trimmed by 3 bases and J by 1 base, 11 bases remained unmatched. Germline V CDR1 and CDR2: KGHSH, LQKENI. The CDR3 consists of 18 residues. CDR3 DNA: TGTGCCAGCTCACCCCTGGTCCAGGGGGCGATGGCCAAAAACATTCAGTACTTC. Translation gives CASSPLVQGAMAKNIQYF.

This clonotype was seen more than once but under ten times. The gene calls are TRBV7-2 and TRBJ1-1, with 7 bases identical to TRBD1. J gave up 5 bases and V 5 bases, and 8 bases lay outside the gene matches. The length of the CDR3 is 14 residues. Germline values: CDR1 SGHTA, CDR2 FQGNSA. This CDR3 reads CASSAHRGRTEAFF. In nucleotides, the CDR3 is TGTGCCAGCAGCGCTCACAGGGGACGGACTGAAGCTTTCTTT.

This chain links TRBV7-8 with TRBJ2-7, with D possibly being TRBD1 or TRBD2 (6 bases each). Germline values: CDR1 SGHVS, CDR2 FQNEAQ. This CDR3 has 15 amino acids. The V and J ends lost 8 bases and 3 bases respectively, with 20 bases between them. CDR3: CASQFVGGGHYEQYF. For the CDR3, the DNA is TGTGCCAGCCAGTTTGTGGGGGGCGGTCACTACGAGCAGTACTTC.

The gene calls are TRBV6-6 and TRBJ2-5; TRBD2 matches at 14 bases. V was clipped by 5 bases and J by 0 bases; unmatched bases: 5. This CDR3 spans 17 amino acids. Germline V CDR1 and CDR2: MNHNY, SVGAGI (reference sequence). The CDR3 reads CASSVTSGRAYQETQYF. In nucleotides, the CDR3 is TGTGCCAGCAGTGTGACTAGCGGGAGGGCGTACCAAGAGACCCAGTACTTC.

This chain links TRBV2 with TRBJ2-3, with D uncertain. Trimming cost V 8 bases and J 0 bases, with 12 bases left between them. Germline V gives CDR1 SNHLY, CDR2 FYNNEI. The CDR3 totals 14 residues. The CDR3 here is CASCRVWSTDTQYF. The DNA for the CDR3 is TGTGCCAGCTGCCGGGTGTGGAGCACAGATACGCAGTATTTT.

This chain joins TRBV7-8 and TRBJ1-2; D ambiguous. Germline CDR1 reads SGHVS; CDR2 reads FQNEAQ. Trimming took 5 bases from V and 8 from J, leaving 21 bases between them. The CDR3 runs to 15 residues. As DNA, the CDR3 is TGTGCCAGCAGCGCCCAAATCGGTGGGAAGAACGGCTACACCTTC. Amino acids: CASSAQIGGKNGYTF.

This clonotype has just a few counts. The chain recombines TRBV20-1 with TRBJ2-7; 7 bases are shared with TRBD2. Germline values: CDR1 DFQATT, CDR2 SNEGSKA (reference sequence). This CDR3 spans 15 amino acids. V shed 3 bases and J 4 bases; nucleotides not matched to a gene: 12. CDR3 sequence: CSASPFIAGVYEQYF. The CDR3 region has the DNA TGCAGTGCTAGCCCTTTTATCGCGGGAGTGTACGAGCAGTACTTC.

The chain carries TRBV10-3 and TRBJ1-1; D may be TRBD1 (5 bases). Trimming left V 6 bases short and J 8 bases short, with 16 bases between. In germline, CDR1 is ENHRY, CDR2 SYGVKD. The CDR3 runs to 13 residues. In nucleotides, the CDR3 is TGTGCCATCAGCCTAGCGAGGGGAGAAGAAGCTTTCTTT. Translation gives CAISLARGEEAFF.

This clonotype was counted a few times. The chain recombines TRBV7-8 with TRBJ2-1; TRBD2 might be the D (5 bases). The CDR3 has 15 residues. Germline CDR1 is SGHVS and CDR2 is FQNEAQ. The germline V and J ends were trimmed by 1 base and 6 bases, with 13 bases remaining between them. The CDR3 sequence: CASSLVGRPRNEQFF. CDR3 sequence (DNA): TGTGCCAGCAGCTTAGTGGGGAGACCCCGCAATGAGCAGTTCTTC.

The chain joins TRBV28 to TRBJ2-3; D may be TRBD2 (6 bases). This CDR3 has 15 amino acids. Germline CDR1 reads MDHEN; CDR2 reads SYDVKM. With 6 bases removed from V and 10 bases from J, the gap between germline ends came to 23 bases. DNA of the CDR3: TGTGCCAGCAGCCGCCCGCGACTAGGAGGATTCGCGCAGTATTTT. The encoded protein is CASSRPRLGGFAQYF.

This clonotype was counted once. V and J are TRBV11-2 and TRBJ2-3, with 9 bases that match TRBD2. V lost 7 bases and J lost 4; bases outside the gene matches: 12. This CDR3 has 16 amino acids. In germline, CDR1 is SGHAT, CDR2 FQNNGV. The CDR3 DNA reads as TGTGCCAGCAACCTAATCAGCGGGGGGTATGCAGATACGCAGTATTTT. The encoded protein is CASNLISGGYADTQYF.

This clonotype was recorded a few times. The chain joins TRBV10-3 to TRBJ2-5, with D perhaps matching TRBD1 or TRBD2 (5 bases each). V was cut by 5 bases and J by 2 bases, with 9 bases left in between. The CDR3 covers 13 residues. Germline V gene lookup returns CDR1 ENHRY and CDR2 SYGVKD. The CDR3 is CAISTGRQETQYF. The CDR3 nucleotides read TGTGCCATCAGTACGGGACGACAAGAGACCCAGTACTTC.

The J gene is TRBJ1-1, the V gene TRBV12-3 or TRBV12-4; D is ambiguous. The CDR3 sequence is 13 residues long. The ends were cut back, 5 bases at V and 6 bases at J, with 13 bases in the middle. CDR3 coding DNA: TGTGCCAGCAGTCCTACAGAGTACTCTGAAGCTTTCTTT. Protein sequence: CASSPTEYSEAFF.

This clonotype occurred a few times. The rearrangement joins TRBV4-1 to TRBJ2-5, with TRBD1 identical over 8 bases. The CDR3 totals 16 residues. Germline CDR1 is MGHRA and CDR2 is YSYEKL. J was trimmed by 4 bases and V by 1 base; bases with no gene match: 8. For the CDR3, the DNA is TGCGCCAGCAGCCAAGGATTTCGACAGGGGATAGAGACCCAGTACTTC. Its translation is CASSQGFRQGIETQYF.

The CDR3: CASVEGIGINIQYF. CDR3 in DNA: TGTGCTAGTGTCGAGGGCATAGGGATAAACATTCAGTACTTC. This chain links TRBV12-5 with TRBJ2-4; weak D call: TRBD2 (5 bases). The CDR3 runs 14 residues. Trimming removed 7 bases at V and 6 bases at J, with 16 bases between. The germline CDR1 and CDR2 sequences are LGHNT and FRNRAP.

This clonotype came up a few times. The chain employs TRBV19 and TRBJ1-5; 9 positions match TRBD1. Germline loops: CDR1 LNHDA, CDR2 SQIVND (reference sequence). V was pared by 7 bases and J by 1 base, with 8 bases of the junction left unmatched. This CDR3 has 16 residues. The CDR3 loop is CASIPQGAGSNQPQHF. The CDR3 region has the DNA TGTGCCAGTATCCCACAGGGGGCGGGGAGCAATCAGCCCCAGCATTTT.

The chain uses TRBV5-1 and TRBJ2-1; TRBD1 is a possible D gene (5 bases). V was trimmed by 6 bases and J by 5 bases, leaving 12 bases between them. CDR1 SGHRS and CDR2 YFSETQ come from the germline V gene. The CDR3 is 13 residues long. CDR3 nucleotide sequence: TGCGCCAGCACAGACAGATACAACAATGAGCAGTTCTTC. Translated: CASTDRYNNEQFF.

The rearrangement links TRBV7-4 to TRBJ1-2, with a weak D call TRBD1 (5 bases). V lost 8 bases, J lost 7 bases, and 20 bases lay in between. Per germline, CDR1 SGHVT and CDR2 SQSDAQ. The CDR3 length is 14 residues. For the CDR3, the DNA is TGTGCCAGCTTATCCGCATGGGGGTCGAGTGGCTACACCTTC. It translates to CASLSAWGSSGYTF.

This chain uses TRBV30 with TRBJ2-5, with D perhaps TRBD1 (5 bases). This CDR3 is 16 amino acids long. The germline V gene has CDR1 GTSNPN and CDR2 SVGIG (reference sequence). V dropped 5 bases and J dropped 5 bases, with 24 bases sitting between them. The CDR3 region is CAWGPPVGRPRETQYF. CDR3 sequence (DNA): TGTGCCTGGGGGCCCCCGGTGGGGCGGCCTCGGGAGACCCAGTACTTC.

This clonotype was found a few times. The chain links TRBV7-9 to TRBJ1-4; tentative D call: TRBD1 (5 bases). V gave up 5 bases and J gave up 2 bases, with 12 bases separating them. CDR3 length: 15 amino acids. Germline assignment: CDR1 SEHNR and CDR2 FQNEAQ (reference sequence). CDR3 nucleotide sequence: TGTGCCAGCAGCCCTCCGGGACGGACTAATGAAAAACTGTTTTTT. Its protein product is CASSPPGRTNEKLFF.

This clonotype was detected a few times. V is TRBV20-1 and J is TRBJ2-5; 10 nucleotides align to TRBD2. Per the germline V gene, CDR1 is DFQATT and CDR2 is SNEGSKA (reference sequence). The trim removed 3 bases at V and 5 bases at J, leaving 6 bases unmatched. CDR3 length: 14 amino acids. CDR3 sequence reads: CSASEAGGRETQYF. The CDR3 DNA is TGCAGTGCTAGCGAAGCGGGGGGGCGCGAGACCCAGTACTTC.

The V and J genes are TRBV12-3 or TRBV12-4 and TRBJ2-2; TRBD1 matches at 8 bases. V lost 2 bases, J lost 6 bases, and 5 bases stayed unmatched. The CDR3 covers 15 residues. The CDR3 coding sequence is TGTGCCAGCAGTTTAACCACAGGGGGTGCCGGGGAGCTGTTTTTT. This gives the protein CASSLTTGGAGELFF.

This clonotype was observed a few times. The chain is built from TRBV7-2 and TRBJ2-3; D call uncertain. The V end was cut by 7 bases, the J end by 2 bases, with 10 bases between. Germline assignment: CDR1 SGHTA and CDR2 FQGNSA. This CDR3 has 13 amino acids. The CDR3 DNA follows: TGTGCCAGCAACCCGCCGGCCACAGATACGCAGTATTTT. This encodes CASNPPATDTQYF.

The chain joins TRBV20-1 to TRBJ2-3; D remains ambiguous. CDR1 and CDR2 from the germline V gene are DFQATT and SNEGSKA (reference sequence). V gave up 3 bases and J gave up 2 bases, with 12 bases separating them. The CDR3 is 14 amino acids. The CDR3 region has the DNA TGCAGTGCTAGGGACGCGGCGGACACAGATACGCAGTATTTT. It specifies CSARDAADTDTQYF.

This chain joins TRBV7-2 and TRBJ2-1, with 9 bases aligning to TRBD2. The germline V gene encodes CDR1 SGHTA and CDR2 FQGNSA. The CDR3 extends over 18 amino acids. J was trimmed by 1 base and V by 6 bases; bases with no gene match: 13. In nucleotides, the CDR3 is TGTGCCAGCAGAACTAGGGGGACTAGCCCAGGTTCCTACAATGAGCAGTTCTTC. This codes for CASRTRGTSPGSYNEQFF.

The chain has TRBV15 and TRBJ2-7, with 11 bases matching TRBD2. Germline assignment: CDR1 LNHNV and CDR2 YYDKDF (reference sequence). The trim removed 3 bases at V and 3 bases at J, leaving 4 bases unmatched. The CDR3 covers 15 residues. The CDR3 DNA reads as TGTGCCACCAGCAGGGAGGGGACTAGCGGCTACGAGCAGTACTTC. Translated: CATSREGTSGYEQYF. The complete variable domain, with remaining parts taken from reference TRBV15 and TRBJ2-7, reads DAMVIQNPRYQVTQFGKPVTLSCSQTLNHNVMYWYQQKSSQAPKLLFHYYDKDFNNEADTPDNFQSRRPNTSFCFLDIRSPGLGDTAMYLCATSREGTSGYEQYFGPGTRLTVT.